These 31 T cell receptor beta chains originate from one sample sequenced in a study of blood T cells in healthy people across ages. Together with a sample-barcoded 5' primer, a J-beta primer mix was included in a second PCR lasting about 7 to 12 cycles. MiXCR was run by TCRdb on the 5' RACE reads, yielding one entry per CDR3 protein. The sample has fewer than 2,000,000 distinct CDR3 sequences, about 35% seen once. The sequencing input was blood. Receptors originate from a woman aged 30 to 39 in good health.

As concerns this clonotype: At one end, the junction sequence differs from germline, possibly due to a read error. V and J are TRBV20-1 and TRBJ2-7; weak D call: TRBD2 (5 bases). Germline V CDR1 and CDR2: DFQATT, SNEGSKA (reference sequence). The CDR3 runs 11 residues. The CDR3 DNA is TGCTGTGCAACTAGGGCCAAAGAGCAGTACTTC. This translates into CCATRAKEQYF.

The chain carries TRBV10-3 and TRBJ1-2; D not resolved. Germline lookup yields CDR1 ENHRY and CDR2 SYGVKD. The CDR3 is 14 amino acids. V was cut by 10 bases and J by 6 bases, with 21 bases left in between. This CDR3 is CATSGSTVFDGYTF. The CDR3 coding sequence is TGTGCCACCAGCGGATCCACAGTCTTCGATGGCTACACCTTC.

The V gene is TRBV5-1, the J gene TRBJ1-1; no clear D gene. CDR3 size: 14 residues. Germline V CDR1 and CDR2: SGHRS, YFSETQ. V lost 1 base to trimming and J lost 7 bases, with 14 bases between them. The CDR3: CASSLFDLFLEAFF. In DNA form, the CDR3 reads TGCGCCAGCAGCTTGTTCGACCTGTTCCTTGAAGCTTTCTTT. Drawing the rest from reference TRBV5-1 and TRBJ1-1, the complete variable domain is KAGVTQTPRYLIKTRGQQVTLSCSPISGHRSVSWYQQTPGQGLQFLFEYFSETQRNKGNFPGRFSGRQFSNSRSEMNVSTLELGDSALYLCASSLFDLFLEAFFGQGTRLTVV.

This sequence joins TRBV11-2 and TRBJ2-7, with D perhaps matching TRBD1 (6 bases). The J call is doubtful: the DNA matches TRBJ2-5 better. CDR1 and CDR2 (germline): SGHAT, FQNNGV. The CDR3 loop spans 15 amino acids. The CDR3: CASSLEGGSRETQYF. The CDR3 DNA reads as TGTGCCAGCAGCTTAGAAGGGGGAAGCCGAGAGACCCAGTACTTC.

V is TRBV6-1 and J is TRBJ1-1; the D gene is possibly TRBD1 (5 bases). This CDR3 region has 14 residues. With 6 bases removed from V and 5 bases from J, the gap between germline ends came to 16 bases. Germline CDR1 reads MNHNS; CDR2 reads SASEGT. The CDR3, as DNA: TGTGCCAGCAGGGGGACTTTCATGGAGACTGAAGCTTTCTTT. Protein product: CASRGTFMETEAFF.

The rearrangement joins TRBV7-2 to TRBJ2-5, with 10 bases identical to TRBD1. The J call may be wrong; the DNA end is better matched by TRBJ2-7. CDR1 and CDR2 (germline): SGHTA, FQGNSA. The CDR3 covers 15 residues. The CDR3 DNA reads TGTGCCAGCAGCTTATGGGGGACAGGGGCTTCCGAGCAGTACTTC. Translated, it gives CASSLWGTGASEQYF.

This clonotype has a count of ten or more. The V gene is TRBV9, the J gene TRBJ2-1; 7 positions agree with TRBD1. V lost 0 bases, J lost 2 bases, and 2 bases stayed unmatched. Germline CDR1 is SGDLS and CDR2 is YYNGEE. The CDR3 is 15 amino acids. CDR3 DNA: TGTGCCAGCAGCGTAGGACAGGGACCCTACAATGAGCAGTTCTTC. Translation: CASSVGQGPYNEQFF.

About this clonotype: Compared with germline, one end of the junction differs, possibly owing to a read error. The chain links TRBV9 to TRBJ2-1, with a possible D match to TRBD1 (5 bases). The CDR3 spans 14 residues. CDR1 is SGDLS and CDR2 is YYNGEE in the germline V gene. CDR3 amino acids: CAGSSSKGYNEQFF. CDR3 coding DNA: TGTGCCGGCAGTTCGAGTAAGGGGTACAATGAGCAGTTCTTC.

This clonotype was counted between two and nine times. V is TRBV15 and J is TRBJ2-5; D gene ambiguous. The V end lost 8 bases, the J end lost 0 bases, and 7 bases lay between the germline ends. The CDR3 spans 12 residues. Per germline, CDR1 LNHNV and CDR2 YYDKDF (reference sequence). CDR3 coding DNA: TGTGCCACCTTAGAGGACCAAGAGACCCAGTACTTC. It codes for CATLEDQETQYF.

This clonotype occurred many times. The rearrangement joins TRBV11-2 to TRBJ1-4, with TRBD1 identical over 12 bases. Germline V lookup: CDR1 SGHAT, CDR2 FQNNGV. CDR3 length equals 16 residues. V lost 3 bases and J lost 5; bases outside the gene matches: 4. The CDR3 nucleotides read TGTGCCAGCAGCTTCGGCGGGACAGGGGGCAATGAAAAACTGTTTTTT. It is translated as CASSFGGTGGNEKLFF.

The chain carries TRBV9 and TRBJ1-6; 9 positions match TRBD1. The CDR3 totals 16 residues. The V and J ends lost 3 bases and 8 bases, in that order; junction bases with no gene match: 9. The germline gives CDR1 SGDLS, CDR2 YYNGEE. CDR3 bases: TGTGCCAGCAGCGGCAACAGGGGGCCTTTGGATTCACCCCTCCACTTT. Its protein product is CASSGNRGPLDSPLHF.

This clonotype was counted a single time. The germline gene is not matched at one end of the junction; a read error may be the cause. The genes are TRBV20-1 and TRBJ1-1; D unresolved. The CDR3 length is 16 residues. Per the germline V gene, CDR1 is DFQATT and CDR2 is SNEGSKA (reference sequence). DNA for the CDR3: TGCAGTGCGACACGGGCCTCGGGAGTTATGAACACTGAAGTTTTCTTT. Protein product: CSATRASGVMNTEVFF.

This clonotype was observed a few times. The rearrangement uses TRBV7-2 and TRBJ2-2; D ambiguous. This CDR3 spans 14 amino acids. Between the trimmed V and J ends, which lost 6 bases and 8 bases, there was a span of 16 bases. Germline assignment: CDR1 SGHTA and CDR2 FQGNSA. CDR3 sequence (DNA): TGTGCCAGCAGTTTCACTTTACCCCGAGGGGAGCTGTTTTTT. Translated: CASSFTLPRGELFF. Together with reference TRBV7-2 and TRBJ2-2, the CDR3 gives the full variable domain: GAGVSQSPSNKVTEKGKDVELRCDPISGHTALYWYRQSLGQGLEFLIYFQGNSAPDKSGLPSDRFSAERTGGSVSTLTIQRTQQEDSAVYLCASSFTLPRGELFFGEGSRLTVL.

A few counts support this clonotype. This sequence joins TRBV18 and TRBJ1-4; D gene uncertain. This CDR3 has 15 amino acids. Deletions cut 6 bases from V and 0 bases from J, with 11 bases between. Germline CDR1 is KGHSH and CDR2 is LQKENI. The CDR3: CASSYTSATNEKLFF. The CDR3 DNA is TGTGCCAGCTCCTACACATCAGCAACTAATGAAAAACTGTTTTTT. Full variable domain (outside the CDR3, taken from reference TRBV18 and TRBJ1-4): NAGVMQNPRHLVRRRGQEARLRCSPMKGHSHVYWYRQLPEEGLKFMVYLQKENIIDESGMPKERFSAEFPKEGPSILRIQQVVRGDSAAYFCASSYTSATNEKLFFGSGTQLSVL.

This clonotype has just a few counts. As DNA, the CDR3 is TGTGCCTGGAGGCTGACAGGGGGCATCACAGATACGCAGTATTTT. It is translated as CAWRLTGGITDTQYF. The chain carries TRBV30 and TRBJ2-3; 10 nucleotides align to TRBD1. The germline gives CDR1 GTSNPN, CDR2 SVGIG (reference sequence). Trimming at V came to 3 bases and at J to 2 bases, leaving 5 bases not matched to a gene. The length of the CDR3 is 15 residues.

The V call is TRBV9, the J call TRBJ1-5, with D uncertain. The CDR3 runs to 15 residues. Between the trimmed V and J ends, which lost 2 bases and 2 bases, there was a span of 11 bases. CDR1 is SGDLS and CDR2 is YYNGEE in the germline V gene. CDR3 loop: CASSVDGLGNQPQHF. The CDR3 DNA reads TGTGCCAGCAGCGTCGATGGGTTGGGCAATCAGCCCCAGCATTTT. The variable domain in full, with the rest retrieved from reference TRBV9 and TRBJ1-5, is DSGVTQTPKHLITATGQRVTLRCSPRSGDLSVYWYQQSLDQGLQFLIQYYNGEERAKGNILERFSAQQFPDLHSELNLSSLELGDSALYFCASSVDGLGNQPQHFGDGTRLSIL.

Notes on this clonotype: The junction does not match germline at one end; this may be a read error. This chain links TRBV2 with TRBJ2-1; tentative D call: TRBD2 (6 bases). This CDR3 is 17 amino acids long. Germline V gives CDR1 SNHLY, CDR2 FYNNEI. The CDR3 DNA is TGTGCCGGCAGAAGGGACTTAGCCGAGGGAATTAGGAATGAGCAGTTCTTC. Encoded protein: CAGRRDLAEGIRNEQFF.

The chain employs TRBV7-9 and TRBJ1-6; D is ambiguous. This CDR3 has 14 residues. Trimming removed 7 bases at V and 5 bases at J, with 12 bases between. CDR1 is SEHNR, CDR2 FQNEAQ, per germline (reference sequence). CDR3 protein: CASTTTEDNSPLHF. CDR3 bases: TGTGCCAGCACCACGACGGAGGATAATTCACCCCTCCACTTT.

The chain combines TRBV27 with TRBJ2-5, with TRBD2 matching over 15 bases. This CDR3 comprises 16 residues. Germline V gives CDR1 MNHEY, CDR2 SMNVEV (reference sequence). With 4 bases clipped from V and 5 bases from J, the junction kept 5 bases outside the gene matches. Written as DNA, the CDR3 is TGTGCCAGCAGTTCTGGGACTAGCGGGGGGTGGGAGACCCAGTACTTC. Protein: CASSSGTSGGWETQYF.

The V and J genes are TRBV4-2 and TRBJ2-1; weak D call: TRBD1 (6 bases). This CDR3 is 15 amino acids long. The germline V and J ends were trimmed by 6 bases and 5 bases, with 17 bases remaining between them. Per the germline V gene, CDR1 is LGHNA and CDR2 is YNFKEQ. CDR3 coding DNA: TGTGCCAGCAGGTTGGGGGCCAAATTGAACAATGAGCAGTTCTTC. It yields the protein CASRLGAKLNNEQFF.

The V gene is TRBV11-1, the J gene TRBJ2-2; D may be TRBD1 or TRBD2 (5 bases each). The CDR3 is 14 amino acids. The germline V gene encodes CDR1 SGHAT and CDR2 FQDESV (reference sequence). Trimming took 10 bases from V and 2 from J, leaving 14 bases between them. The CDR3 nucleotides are TGTGCCACAACCCAGGGACCAAACACCGGGGAGCTGTTTTTT. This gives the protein CATTQGPNTGELFF.

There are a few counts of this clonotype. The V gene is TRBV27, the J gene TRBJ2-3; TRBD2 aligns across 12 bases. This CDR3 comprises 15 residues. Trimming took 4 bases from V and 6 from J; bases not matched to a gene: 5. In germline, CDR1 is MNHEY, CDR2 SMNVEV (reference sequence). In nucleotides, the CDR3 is TGTGCCAGCAGTTCGCGACTAGCGGGAGCCGATACGCAGTATTTT. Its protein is CASSSRLAGADTQYF.

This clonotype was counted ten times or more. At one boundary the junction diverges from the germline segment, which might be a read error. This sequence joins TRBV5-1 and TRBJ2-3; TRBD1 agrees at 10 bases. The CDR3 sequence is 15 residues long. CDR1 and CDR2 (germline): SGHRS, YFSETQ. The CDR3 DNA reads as TGTGCCAGCTCAACAGGGACAGGGGGCACAGATACGCAGTATTTT. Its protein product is CASSTGTGGTDTQYF.

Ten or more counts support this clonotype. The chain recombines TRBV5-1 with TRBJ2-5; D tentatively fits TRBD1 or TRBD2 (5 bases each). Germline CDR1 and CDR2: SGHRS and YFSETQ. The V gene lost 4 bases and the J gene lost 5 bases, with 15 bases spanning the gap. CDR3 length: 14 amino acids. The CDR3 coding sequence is TGCGCCAGCAGCACCGGGACGGTGGGTGAGACCCAGTACTTC. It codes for CASSTGTVGETQYF.

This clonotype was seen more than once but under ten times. The CDR3 protein is CASSQKNASGGPSTDTQYF. The CDR3 coding sequence is TGTGCCAGCAGCCAAAAGAACGCTAGCGGGGGGCCGAGCACAGATACGCAGTATTTT. The V gene is TRBV3-1, the J gene TRBJ2-3, with TRBD2 identical over 11 bases. The V and J ends lost 2 bases and 0 bases, in that order; junction bases with no gene match: 10. The CDR3 is 19 amino acids. Germline loops: CDR1 LGHDT, CDR2 YNNKEL (reference sequence).

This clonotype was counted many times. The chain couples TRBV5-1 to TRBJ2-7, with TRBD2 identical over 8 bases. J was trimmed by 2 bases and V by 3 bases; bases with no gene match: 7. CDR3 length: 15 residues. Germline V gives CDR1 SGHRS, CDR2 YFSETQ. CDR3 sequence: CASSSSGGPPYEQYF. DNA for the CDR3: TGCGCCAGCAGCTCGAGCGGGGGACCACCCTACGAGCAGTACTTC.

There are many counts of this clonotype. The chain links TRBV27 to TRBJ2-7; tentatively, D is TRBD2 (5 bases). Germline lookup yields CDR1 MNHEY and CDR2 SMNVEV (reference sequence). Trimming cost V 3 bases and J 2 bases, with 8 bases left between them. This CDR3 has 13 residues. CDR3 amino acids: CASSFGVPYEQYF. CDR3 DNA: TGTGCCAGCAGTTTCGGGGTCCCCTACGAGCAGTACTTC.

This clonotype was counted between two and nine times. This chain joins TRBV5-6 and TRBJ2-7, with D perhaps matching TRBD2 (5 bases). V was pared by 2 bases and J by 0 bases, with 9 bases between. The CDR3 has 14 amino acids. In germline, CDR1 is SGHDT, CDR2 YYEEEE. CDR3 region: CASSLIGNSYEQYF. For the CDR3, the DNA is TGTGCCAGCAGCTTAATCGGGAACTCCTACGAGCAGTACTTC.

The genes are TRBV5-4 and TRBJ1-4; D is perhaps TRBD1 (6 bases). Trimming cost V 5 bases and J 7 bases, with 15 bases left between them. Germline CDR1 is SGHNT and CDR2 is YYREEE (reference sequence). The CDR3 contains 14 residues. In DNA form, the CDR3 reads TGTGCCAGCAGACGGGACATTGGGGGTGAAAAACTGTTTTTT. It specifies CASRRDIGGEKLFF.

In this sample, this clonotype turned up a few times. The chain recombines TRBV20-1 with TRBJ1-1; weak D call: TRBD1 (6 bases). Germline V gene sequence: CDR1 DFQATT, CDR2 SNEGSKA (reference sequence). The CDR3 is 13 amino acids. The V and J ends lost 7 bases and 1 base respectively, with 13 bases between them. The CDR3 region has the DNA TGCAGTGTTCCGTGGGGGGCGAACACTGAAGCTTTCTTT. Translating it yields CSVPWGANTEAFF.

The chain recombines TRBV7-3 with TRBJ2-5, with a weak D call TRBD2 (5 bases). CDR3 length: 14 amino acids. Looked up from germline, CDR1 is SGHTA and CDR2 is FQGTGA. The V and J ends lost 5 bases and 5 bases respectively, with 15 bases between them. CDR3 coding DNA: TGTGCCAGCAGCCCCAGGAGGTTCGGGGAGACCCAGTACTTC. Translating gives CASSPRRFGETQYF.